This T cell receptor (beta chain) is drawn from a study of T cell responses to AZD1222 COVID-19 vaccine. Profiling relied on immunoSEQ multiplex PCR, and the TCRdb table lists in-frame clones only, not all of them. The table has fewer than 300,000 clones, 85% to 95% seen once. The CDR3 has 11 residues. V was clipped by 8 bases and J by 2 bases, with 10 bases between them. Germline assignment: CDR1 DFQATT and CDR2 SNEGSKA (reference sequence). The sequencing here drew on peripheral blood, taken on day 0 of AZD1222 vaccination. This TCR derives from an adult in good health. The chain is built from TRBV20-1 and TRBJ2-7, with D hard to call. Here the CDR3 DNA reads TGCAGTCACGGCCAGGCCTACGAGCAGTACTTC. It is translated as CSHGQAYEQYF.